Listed here is a single T cell receptor beta chain. The antigen remains undetermined. Sequencing used immunoSEQ multiplex PCR; TCRdb keeps in-frame clones, though not all of them. The table records roughly 11,000 clones, over 75% of them present only once. This specimen belongs to a study of cytotoxic CD8 clonotypes in ibrutinib-treated CLL. Overall study: The group held over nine relapsed/refractory and around 14 treatment-naive patients, with fewer than 18 IGHV unmutated. Partial response was seen in roughly 24 patients and complete response in 2; after median 68 months, about 14 stayed remitted, around twelve progressed. Study findings and constraints: Measured clonality at baseline was greater than in age-matched healthy donors and tracked with circulating CD8+ T-cell counts. Having risen at ibrutinib response, clonality had fallen back toward baseline by progression.

The CDR3 sequence is 10 residues long. V lost 7 bases to trimming and J lost 5 bases, with 6 bases between them. In germline, CDR1 is SGHRS, CDR2 YFSETQ. The J gene is TRBJ2-5, the V gene TRBV5-1; a weak D match, TRBD2 (6 bases). The sequencing here drew on PBMCs, taken at disease progression, from a patient treated with ibrutinib. The receptor was isolated from a human donor with chronic lymphocytic leukemia. The CDR3 DNA is TGCGCCAGCGGAGGGGAGACCCAGTACTTC. This gives the protein CASGGETQYF.